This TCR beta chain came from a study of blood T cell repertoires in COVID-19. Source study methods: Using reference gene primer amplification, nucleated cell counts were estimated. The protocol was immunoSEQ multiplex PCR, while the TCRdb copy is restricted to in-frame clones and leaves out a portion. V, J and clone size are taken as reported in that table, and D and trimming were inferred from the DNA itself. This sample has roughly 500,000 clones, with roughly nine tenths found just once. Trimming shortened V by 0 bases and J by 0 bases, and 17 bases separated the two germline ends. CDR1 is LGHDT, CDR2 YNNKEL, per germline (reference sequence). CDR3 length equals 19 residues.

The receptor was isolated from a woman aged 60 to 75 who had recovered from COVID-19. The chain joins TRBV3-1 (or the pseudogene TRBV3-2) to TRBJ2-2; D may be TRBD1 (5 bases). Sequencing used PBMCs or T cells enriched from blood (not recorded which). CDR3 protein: CASSQEPLSQGSNTGELFF. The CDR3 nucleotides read TGTGCCAGCAGCCAAGAGCCCCTCTCCCAGGGATCGAACACCGGGGAGCTGTTTTTT.